A single sample is the source of the 17 T cell receptor beta chains below, sequenced in a study of technical replicates of blood from several donors. Sequenced by immunoSEQ multiplex PCR; TCRdb stores in-frame clones only, minus some. The sample holds 80,000 to 95,000 clones, around 92% seen once. Source material: T cells isolated from PBMCs. The receptors were gathered from a human donor in good health.

The V call is TRBV6-1, the J call TRBJ2-7; D is unclear. V dropped 5 bases and J dropped 1 base, with 15 bases sitting between them. The CDR3 is 15 amino acids. The germline V gene encodes CDR1 MNHNS and CDR2 SASEGT. DNA of the CDR3: TGTGCCAGCAGTACTCAGGCCCTTCCTTCCTACGAGCAGTACTTC. Encoded protein: CASSTQALPSYEQYF.

The V gene is TRBV5-1, the J gene TRBJ1-2, with a tentative D call TRBD1 (6 bases). The CDR3 covers 14 residues. Deletions cut 4 bases from V and 2 bases from J, with 12 bases between. Germline V CDR1 and CDR2: SGHRS, YFSETQ. In DNA form, the CDR3 reads TGCGCCAGCAGCGAGCGGACAGACAACTATGGCTACACCTTC. Protein sequence: CASSERTDNYGYTF.

The chain is built from TRBV4-1 and TRBJ2-4; TRBD1 aligns across 7 bases. Germline values: CDR1 MGHRA, CDR2 YSYEKL. V gave up 0 bases and J gave up 8 bases; unmatched junction bases: 7. The CDR3 totals 15 residues. The chain's CDR3 is CASSQEDRPSYIQYF. CDR3 coding DNA: TGCGCCAGCAGCCAAGAGGACAGGCCGAGTTACATTCAGTACTTC.

The CDR3 coding sequence is TGTGCCAGCTCCCCCCTCCTGGGACAGGGGGTTGTCGGTGGCTACACCTTC. It specifies CASSPLLGQGVVGGYTF. This chain joins TRBV18 and TRBJ1-2; 11 nucleotides line up with TRBD1. The CDR3 length is 17 residues. Germline loops: CDR1 KGHSH, CDR2 LQKENI. The J segment lost 7 bases and the V segment lost 6 bases, leaving 16 bases of the junction unmatched.

This clone was recorded a few times. Here the CDR3 reads CASRARDRDRGYTF. In DNA form, the CDR3 reads TGTGCCAGCAGGGCCCGGGACAGGGATCGTGGCTACACCTTC. V gene TRBV6-1 combines with J gene TRBJ1-2; 9 bases are a match to TRBD1. This CDR3 has 14 amino acids. The V gene's germline CDR1 is MNHNS and CDR2 SASEGT. V was clipped by 6 bases and J by 7 bases; unmatched bases: 9.

The rearrangement joins TRBV9 to TRBJ2-3; tentative D call: TRBD2 (6 bases). Germline CDR1 SGDLS, CDR2 YYNGEE. The CDR3 contains 15 residues. The V and J ends lost 4 bases and 1 base respectively, with 13 bases between them. The chain's CDR3 is CASSRTGTRTDTQYF. DNA of the CDR3: TGTGCCAGCAGCCGCACCGGGACTCGCACAGATACGCAGTATTTT.

V usage is TRBV13 and J usage is TRBJ2-2; D perhaps matches TRBD2 (5 bases). Deletions cut 3 bases from V and 3 bases from J, with 5 bases between. The V gene's germline CDR1 is PRHDT and CDR2 FYEKMQ (reference sequence). The length of the CDR3 is 13 residues. The CDR3 DNA is TGTGCCAGCAGCTTGGAGGACACCGGGGAGCTGTTTTTT. This sequence encodes CASSLEDTGELFF.

The V gene is TRBV28, the J gene TRBJ2-2; 13 bases agree with TRBD2. CDR3 size: 16 residues. CDR1 is MDHEN, CDR2 SYDVKM, per germline. The junction had 8 bases not matched to a gene; V was cut back by 7 bases and J by 6 bases. The CDR3 DNA sequence: TGTGCCAGCACCCTCCCGACTAGCGGGAGGCCCGGGGAGCTGTTTTTT. The encoded protein is CASTLPTSGRPGELFF.

V gene TRBV6-1 combines with J gene TRBJ2-7; D gene uncertain. The germline V gene has CDR1 MNHNS and CDR2 SASEGT. The CDR3 sequence is 13 residues long. Trimming removed 6 bases at V and 3 bases at J, with 12 bases between. The DNA of the CDR3 is TGTGCCAGCAGCCCTGGGCCCGACTACGAGCAGTACTTC. This encodes CASSPGPDYEQYF.

DNA of the CDR3: TGTGCCAGCAGCCGGGACAGGGATTCACCCCTCCACTTT. It specifies CASSRDRDSPLHF. This rearrangement joins TRBV13 to TRBJ1-6, with 9 bases fitting TRBD1. The germline gives CDR1 PRHDT, CDR2 FYEKMQ (reference sequence). This CDR3 comprises 13 residues. V gave up 5 bases and J gave up 8 bases; unmatched junction bases: 1.

The chain couples TRBV9 to TRBJ2-7; D gene uncertain. The length of the CDR3 is 14 residues. Germline lookup yields CDR1 SGDLS and CDR2 YYNGEE. Trimming removed 0 bases at V and 9 bases at J, with 16 bases between. CDR3 sequence (DNA): TGTGCCAGCAGCGTAGGCGGATCCGTCGTGGGGCAGTACTTC. This gives the protein CASSVGGSVVGQYF.

The chain joins TRBV28 to TRBJ1-2, with no clear D. The ends were cut back, 6 bases at V and 4 bases at J, with 12 bases in the middle. The V gene's germline CDR1 is MDHEN and CDR2 SYDVKM. This CDR3 region has 13 residues. CDR3 in DNA: TGTGCCAGCAGCGCAGGAATTTCCTATGGCTACACCTTC. Protein: CASSAGISYGYTF.

V gene TRBV2 combines with J gene TRBJ2-3; D gene uncertain. Germline CDR1 is SNHLY and CDR2 is FYNNEI. The CDR3 spans 14 residues. V was clipped by 5 bases and J by 0 bases, with 9 bases between them. In DNA form, the CDR3 reads TGTGCCAGCAGTATTCCTCTTAGCACAGATACGCAGTATTTT. This sequence encodes CASSIPLSTDTQYF.

The count of this clone is one. The chain recombines TRBV4-2 with TRBJ1-1, with D maybe TRBD1 (6 bases). Germline-derived CDR1 and CDR2 are LGHNA and YNFKEQ. The CDR3 runs 14 residues. V lost 3 bases and J 2 bases, leaving 10 bases between the germline ends. The DNA for the CDR3 is TGTGCCAGCAGCCAGGACAGAATAAACACTGAAGCTTTCTTT. This encodes CASSQDRINTEAFF.

The J gene is TRBJ1-1, the V gene TRBV19, with a weak D call TRBD1 (6 bases). Germline assignment: CDR1 LNHDA and CDR2 SQIVND (reference sequence). Trimming shortened V by 4 bases and J by 4 bases, and 16 bases separated the two germline ends. The CDR3 is 15 residues long. The CDR3: CASSTSWGGFTEAFF. CDR3 in DNA: TGTGCCAGTAGTACTTCCTGGGGGGGCTTCACTGAAGCTTTCTTT.

This clone appeared a single time. This chain joins TRBV29-1 and TRBJ1-2; D is uncertain. V was clipped by 1 base and J by 3 bases, with 6 bases between them. This CDR3 is built from 12 residues. Germline CDR1 and CDR2: SQVTM and ANQGSEA. CDR3 DNA sequence: TGCAGCGTTGAAGGGGGAGACTATGGCTACACCTTC. It codes for CSVEGGDYGYTF.

The chain couples TRBV6-1 to TRBJ1-2; possibly TRBD1 for D (5 bases). Germline V gene sequence: CDR1 MNHNS, CDR2 SASEGT. The CDR3 covers 13 residues. The V end lost 7 bases, the J end lost 5 bases, and 14 bases lay between the germline ends. The CDR3 DNA reads TGTGCCAGCACCCTTGACAGCTATTATGGCTACACCTTC. Amino acid sequence: CASTLDSYYGYTF.